Shown below are 14 T cell receptor beta chains from a single sample sequenced in a study of blood T cell repertoires in COVID-19. Profiled with immunoSEQ multiplex PCR; TCRdb holds only in-frame clones, not every one. The profile shows about 160,000 clones, roughly 84% of them singletons. The material sequenced was peripheral blood. Receptors were obtained from a woman of 80 years or more with active or convalescent COVID-19.

This rearrangement joins TRBV2 to TRBJ1-2; 7 nucleotides match TRBD1. The germline CDR1 and CDR2 sequences are SNHLY and FYNNEI. Trimming took 9 bases from V and 6 from J; bases not matched to a gene: 4. The CDR3 totals 11 residues. The DNA for the CDR3 is TGTGCCAGGGAGACAGGGAATGGCTACACCTTC. Amino acid sequence: CARETGNGYTF.

The CDR3 nucleotides are TGTGCCAGCAGCGCAGGGACTCACACCGGGGAGCTGTTTTTT. This gives the protein CASSAGTHTGELFF. The chain employs TRBV9 and TRBJ2-2; a weak D match, TRBD2 (6 bases). V was clipped by 3 bases and J by 3 bases, with 9 bases between them. Per the germline V gene, CDR1 is SGDLS and CDR2 is YYNGEE. The CDR3 consists of 14 residues.

This clone was seen a few times. This CDR3 is also generated by other DNA sequences in the sample. The rearrangement uses TRBV5-1 and TRBJ2-3; 9 nucleotides align to TRBD1. The V segment lost 0 bases and the J segment 5 bases; nucleotides outside the gene matches: 1. The CDR3 runs to 14 residues. Germline CDR1 reads SGHRS; CDR2 reads YFSETQ. CDR3 coding DNA: TGCGCCAGCAGCTTGGGACAGGGGGGAGATACGCAGTATTTT. It encodes CASSLGQGGDTQYF.

This clone has just one count. This rearrangement joins TRBV5-1 to TRBJ1-2; 7 bases align to TRBD1. CDR3 size: 14 residues. J lost 3 bases, V lost 4 bases, and 6 bases had no gene match. CDR1 SGHRS and CDR2 YFSETQ come from the germline V gene. The CDR3 sequence is CASSPGQAYYGYTF. CDR3 coding DNA: TGCGCCAGCAGCCCTGGACAGGCTTACTATGGCTACACCTTC. Together with reference TRBV5-1 and TRBJ1-2, the CDR3 gives the full variable domain: KAGVTQTPRYLIKTRGQQVTLSCSPISGHRSVSWYQQTPGQGLQFLFEYFSETQRNKGNFPGRFSGRQFSNSRSEMNVSTLELGDSALYLCASSPGQAYYGYTFGSGTRLTVV.

J is TRBJ2-7 and V is TRBV5-1; 7 bases align to TRBD1. V shed 2 bases, J shed 5 bases, and the junction held 16 bases outside the gene matches. Germline V lookup: CDR1 SGHRS, CDR2 YFSETQ. The CDR3 consists of 17 residues. CDR3: CASSLTGTANPGDEQYF. The CDR3 region has the DNA TGCGCCAGCAGCTTAACCGGGACAGCCAACCCTGGGGACGAGCAGTACTTC.

This sequence joins TRBV5-1 and TRBJ2-1; TRBD2 matches at 15 bases. V lost 3 bases, J lost 9 bases, and 7 bases stayed unmatched. Per germline, CDR1 SGHRS and CDR2 YFSETQ. The CDR3 extends over 16 amino acids. CDR3 loop: CASSSGTSGRRGEQFF. CDR3 bases: TGCGCCAGCAGCTCCGGGACTAGCGGGAGGAGGGGTGAGCAGTTCTTC.

This clone was found once. The genes are TRBV6-5 and TRBJ1-2, with 9 bases lining up with TRBD1. Germline-derived CDR1 and CDR2 are MNHEY and SVGAGI. V was pared by 10 bases and J by 3 bases, with 6 bases of the junction left unmatched. The CDR3 runs to 13 residues. The CDR3 is CATQGASDYGYTF. The CDR3 region has the DNA TGTGCCACACAGGGGGCGTCGGACTATGGCTACACCTTC.

This chain links TRBV5-5 with TRBJ1-2, with D possibly TRBD1 on 6 matching bases. The CDR3 is 17 amino acids. Germline V gene sequence: CDR1 SGHKS, CDR2 YYEKEE (reference sequence). Between the trimmed V and J ends, which lost 4 bases and 8 bases, there was a span of 27 bases. The CDR3 region is CASSPLNTGYQRDGYTF. CDR3 sequence (DNA): TGTGCCAGCAGCCCATTAAATACAGGGTACCAAAGAGACGGCTACACCTTC.

This clone was seen at least ten times. The chain carries TRBV6-5 and TRBJ1-5, with 8 bases that match TRBD1. There are 13 residues in the CDR3. The trim removed 5 bases at V and 5 bases at J, leaving 2 bases unmatched. Germline CDR1 and CDR2: MNHEY and SVGAGI. CDR3 protein: CASSQDRDQPQHF. CDR3 coding DNA: TGTGCCAGCAGTCAGGACAGGGATCAGCCCCAGCATTTT.

The CDR3 DNA sequence: TGTGCCAGCAGCTTAACCGGGACTGGATACAATGAGCAGTTCTTC. Its protein product is CASSLTGTGYNEQFF. The J gene is TRBJ2-1, the V gene TRBV7-9; tentative D call: TRBD2 (6 bases). Trimming removed 2 bases from V and 4 bases from J, with 12 bases in between. The CDR3 sequence is 15 residues long. Germline values: CDR1 SEHNR, CDR2 FQNEAQ (reference sequence). Variable domain in full (rest from reference TRBV7-9 and TRBJ2-1): DTGVSQNPRHKITKRGQNVTFRCDPISEHNRLYWYRQTLGQGPEFLTYFQNEAQLEKSRLLSDRFSAERPKGSFSTLEIQRTEQGDSAMYLCASSLTGTGYNEQFFGPGTRLTVL.

The rearrangement links TRBV6-2 or TRBV6-3 to TRBJ1-1; 8 bases map to TRBD1. Germline CDR1 MNHEY, CDR2 SVGEGT. The CDR3 is 15 residues long. V was pared by 2 bases and J by 2 bases, with 4 bases of the junction left unmatched. CDR3 region: CASSYISGGNTEAFF. The CDR3 nucleotides are TGTGCCAGCAGTTACATTTCAGGGGGCAACACTGAAGCTTTCTTT.

The chain combines TRBV4-1 with TRBJ1-6; D is ambiguous. V gave up 0 bases and J gave up 0 bases, with 9 bases separating them. This CDR3 has 17 residues. Looked up from germline, CDR1 is MGHRA and CDR2 is YSYEKL. For the CDR3, the DNA is TGCGCCAGCAGCCAAGAGTCTAAGAGCTCCTATAATTCACCCCTCCACTTT. Its protein product is CASSQESKSSYNSPLHF.

The V gene is TRBV7-9, the J gene TRBJ2-1, with 8 bases fitting TRBD2. Trimming removed 1 base from V and 4 bases from J; junction bases left unmatched: 9. The CDR3 consists of 17 residues. CDR1 and CDR2 from the germline V gene are SEHNR and FQNEAQ (reference sequence). CDR3 region: CASSLVAGRAVYNEQFF. CDR3 DNA: TGTGCCAGCAGCTTAGTGGCCGGGAGGGCCGTTTACAATGAGCAGTTCTTC. Complete variable domain (other parts from reference TRBV7-9 and TRBJ2-1): DTGVSQNPRHKITKRGQNVTFRCDPISEHNRLYWYRQTLGQGPEFLTYFQNEAQLEKSRLLSDRFSAERPKGSFSTLEIQRTEQGDSAMYLCASSLVAGRAVYNEQFFGPGTRLTVL.

The V gene is TRBV20-1, the J gene TRBJ1-2; D is uncertain. The CDR3 runs 11 residues. Trimming pared 6 bases from V and 4 bases from J, leaving 9 bases between. Germline CDR1 is DFQATT and CDR2 is SNEGSKA (reference sequence). DNA of the CDR3: TGCAGTGCGGCCAAAAGCTATGGCTACACCTTC. This encodes CSAAKSYGYTF.